This TCR beta chain was retrieved from a study of T cell repertoires in cytomegalovirus infection (dated by TCRdb to the late 2010s). In terms of the full investigation: Recently identified HLA-C-restricted CMV epitopes, whose presentation resists viral immunomodulation, were targeted by peptide stimulations together with well-studied HLA-B-restricted epitopes. Donor HLA type was relevant to the analysis, as public TCR beta signatures indicated carriage of CMV infection together with the matching HLA type.

The CDR3 covers 13 residues, taking in both the cysteine and the phenylalanine. The retained sequence is limited to the CDR3, 39 bases, with the frame set at the first base. As encoded in the germline V gene, CDR1 is SGHTA while CDR2 is FQGTGA. At the junction V is shortened by 2 bases and J by 8 bases, with 10 bases in between. This clonotype was seen ten or more times. Its antigen target is currently unknown. No much larger clonotype is one base removed from it; base qualities were not supplied. In the paper's terms, the treatment or condition label means: in vitro stimulation with specific CMV peptide epitopes to enrich CMV-specific T cells. Study-wide conclusions, independent of this receptor: The ex vivo response was dominated by HLA-C-restricted CMV-specific TCR beta clonotypes, which also provided the single most frequent clonotype in two of eight donors. Carriers of CMV infection plus the relevant HLA type were discriminated by the cumulative frequency of public TCR beta family members in the study cohort and in an independent 352-donor cohort.

The run used an Illumina HiSeq 1500. The public reads were quality trimmed at Q25 with fastp and then assembled into clones with MiXCR by TCRdb, keeping productive beta chains. Merged by CDR3 protein, the rows form single entries marked with the most common genes and DNA. Counted in this sample were fewer than 1,000,000 distinct CDR3 sequences; around a third of them appeared once. 11% to 15% of the sample is held by the ten biggest clonotypes. The source is a human donor in good health (CMV status not recorded). Some clones in this sample may be carry-over from other donors' samples. The chain employs TRBV7-3 and TRBJ2-1, and TRBD1 may be the D gene, going by 6 matching bases. Sequencing was performed on cultured CD8+ T cells from PBMCs, taken from culture after CMV antigen stimulation. CDR3 region: CASSLAGADEQFF. The sequence in DNA is TGTGCCAGCAGCTTAGCAGGGGCCGATGAGCAGTTCTTC.